A selection of T cell receptor beta chains follows, all from one sample in a study of blood T cell repertoires in COVID-19. Libraries were prepared by immunoSEQ multiplex PCR; TCRdb keeps only in-frame clonotypes and omits some of them. The sample contains some 150,000 clones, roughly 86% of which appear only once. The sequenced material came from peripheral blood. The receptors were sampled from a woman between 55 and 75 years old who had recovered from COVID-19. Each CDR3 is given with its conserved first and last residue. The D gene is left open where the match is weak. Rows may omit the clone size; those that give it use once, few, many or a size class.

d_call,clone_size,j_call,cdr3_length,v_call,cdr3_aa,cdr3_nt
NA,few,TRBJ1-5,13,TRBV28,CASSLGGHQPQHF,TGTGCCAGCAGTTTGGGGGGGCACCAGCCCCAGCATTTT
NA,NA,TRBJ2-7,15,TRBV19,CASTSIGGDSYEQYF,TGTGCCAGTACCTCTATCGGGGGAGACTCCTACGAGCAGTACTTC
TRBD1,NA,TRBJ1-3,14,TRBV3-1/TRBV3-2,CASSQTGAGNTIYF,TGTGCCAGCAGCCAAACAGGGGCTGGAAACACCATATATTTT
NA,NA,TRBJ1-2,14,TRBV30,CAWSEESGNYGYTF,TGTGCCTGGAGCGAAGAGTCAGGCAACTATGGCTACACCTTC
TRBD1,NA,TRBJ2-3,15,TRBV19,CASSMGQGSADTQYF,TGTGCCAGTAGTATGGGACAGGGCTCGGCAGATACGCAGTATTTT
NA,NA,TRBJ2-6,16,TRBV5-1,CASSLPDSSGANVLTF,TGCGCCAGCAGCTTACCCGACAGCTCTGGGGCCAACGTCCTGACTTTC
NA,NA,TRBJ2-2,13,TRBV10-2,CASSRWANGELFF,TGCGCCAGCAGTAGATGGGCTAACGGGGAGCTGTTTTTT
TRBD2,NA,TRBJ2-3,17,TRBV4-2,CASSQVLAGASTDTQYF,TGTGCCAGCAGCCAAGTCCTAGCGGGGGCTAGCACAGATACGCAGTATTTT
NA,NA,TRBJ2-2,17,TRBV9,CASSVGVRGPNTGELFF,TGTGCCAGCAGCGTAGGGGTGCGGGGCCCGAACACCGGGGAGCTGTTTTTT
TRBD1,NA,TRBJ1-6,17,TRBV4-1,CASSQDRSTGDNSPLHF,TGCGCCAGCAGCCAAGATCGTTCAACAGGGGATAATTCACCCCTCCACTTT
NA,NA,TRBJ1-5,14,TRBV6-5,CASKVKLSNQPQHF,TGTGCCAGCAAAGTCAAGCTGAGCAATCAGCCCCAGCATTTT
NA,NA,TRBJ2-7,11,TRBV2,CASSFQDGQYF,TGTGCCAGCAGTTTTCAGGATGGGCAGTACTTC
TRBD1,NA,TRBJ2-7,16,TRBV5-1,CASSSLLNRGSGEQYF,TGCGCCAGCAGCTCCTTATTGAACAGGGGGTCGGGCGAGCAGTACTTC
NA,once,TRBJ2-1,15,TRBV4-1,CASSQLGAPYNEQFF,TGCGCCAGCAGCCAGCTAGGGGCCCCCTACAATGAGCAGTTCTTC
NA,NA,TRBJ1-6,14,TRBV10-3,CAISDTQGNSPLHF,TGTGCCATCAGTGACACCCAGGGAAATTCACCCCTCCACTTT
NA,NA,TRBJ1-4,11,TRBV7-9,CASTAGEKLFF,TGTGCCAGCACCGCGGGGGAAAAACTGTTTTTT
NA,NA,TRBJ1-6,13,TRBV6-5,CASRGRNNSPLHF,TGTGCCAGCCGAGGCCGTAATAATTCACCCCTCCACTTT
NA,NA,TRBJ1-1,17,TRBV14,CASSLRTVGFMNTEAFF,TGTGCCAGCAGCCTCAGGACAGTGGGGTTCATGAACACTGAAGCTTTCTTT
NA,NA,TRBJ1-4,16,TRBV15,CATRGDGTGVVEKLFF,TGTGCCACCAGAGGAGATGGGACGGGAGTAGTTGAAAAACTGTTTTTT
TRBD1,NA,TRBJ1-6,16,TRBV10-3,CAISEVVTGVNSPLHF,TGTGCCATCAGTGAGGTTGTGACAGGGGTTAATTCACCCCTCCACTTT
TRBD1,NA,TRBJ1-6,16,TRBV7-2,CASSLGGTGQNSPLHF,TGTGCCAGCAGCTTGGGCGGGACAGGGCAGAATTCACCCCTCCACTTT
NA,NA,TRBJ1-6,15,TRBV5-6,CASRFTGETGSPLHF,TGTGCCAGCAGATTCACAGGCGAAACCGGTTCACCCCTCCACTTT
NA,NA,TRBJ2-5,15,TRBV28,CASSLNRGGKETQYF,TGTGCCAGCAGTTTAAACAGGGGGGGCAAGGAGACCCAGTACTTC
TRBD1,NA,TRBJ2-5,14,TRBV7-9,CASSHGTGAETQYF,TGTGCCAGCAGCCATGGGACAGGGGCAGAGACCCAGTACTTC
NA,NA,TRBJ2-4,16,TRBV11-2,CASSLEGRVAKNIQYF,TGTGCCAGCAGCTTAGAGGGCAGGGTGGCCAAAAACATTCAGTACTTC
NA,NA,TRBJ1-1,13,TRBV5-1,CASSLKLDTEAFF,TGCGCCAGCAGCTTGAAACTTGACACTGAAGCTTTCTTT
TRBD1,NA,TRBJ2-3,19,TRBV29-1,CSVEVRRVAGQGSTDTQYF,TGCAGCGTTGAAGTTCGACGGGTAGCGGGACAGGGGTCCACAGATACGCAGTATTTT
NA,once,TRBJ2-3,14,TRBV19,CASSTQASTDTQYF,TGTGCCAGTAGTACGCAGGCGAGCACAGATACGCAGTATTTT
TRBD2,NA,TRBJ2-5,12,TRBV2,CASSTTGGGQYF,TGTGCCAGCAGTACCACTGGCGGGGGACAGTACTTC
NA,NA,TRBJ1-1,13,TRBV7-9,CASSIQGATEAFF,TGTGCCAGCAGTATCCAGGGTGCCACTGAAGCTTTCTTT
NA,NA,TRBJ1-2,15,TRBV27,CASSLVGGNDYGYTF,TGTGCCAGCAGTTTAGTGGGGGGGAACGACTATGGCTACACCTTC
TRBD2,NA,TRBJ2-7,15,TRBV19,CASSPGTRGTTEQYF,TGTGCCAGTAGTCCGGGGACTAGAGGTACCACCGAGCAGTACTTC
TRBD2,NA,TRBJ2-7,14,TRBV5-1,CASSKSGDSYEQYF,TGCGCCAGCAGTAAGAGCGGGGACTCCTACGAGCAGTACTTC
TRBD1,NA,TRBJ2-7,13,TRBV30,CAWSDRDSYEQYF,TGTGCCTGGAGCGACAGGGACTCCTACGAGCAGTACTTC
NA,NA,TRBJ2-7,14,TRBV6-5,CASSYSGAIEEQYF,TGTGCCAGCAGTTACTCTGGGGCCATCGAAGAGCAGTACTTC
NA,NA,TRBJ2-1,16,TRBV15,CATSRPGGFSYNEQFF,TGTGCCACCAGCAGACCTGGAGGGTTCTCCTACAATGAGCAGTTCTTC